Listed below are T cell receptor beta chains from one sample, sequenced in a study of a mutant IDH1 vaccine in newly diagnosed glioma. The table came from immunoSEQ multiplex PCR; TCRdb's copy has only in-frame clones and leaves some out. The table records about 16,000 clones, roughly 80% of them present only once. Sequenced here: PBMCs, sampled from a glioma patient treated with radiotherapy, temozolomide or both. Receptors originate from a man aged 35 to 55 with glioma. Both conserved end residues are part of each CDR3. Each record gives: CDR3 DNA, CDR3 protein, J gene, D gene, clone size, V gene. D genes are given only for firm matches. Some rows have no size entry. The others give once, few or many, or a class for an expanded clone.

CDR3nt: TGTGCCAGCAGTGCGGGTCGGTTTTCGGGGAAAGAGGATGGCTACACCTTC
CDR3aa: CASSAGRFSGKEDGYTF
j_gene: TRBJ1-2
d_gene: .
abundance: .
v_gene: TRBV6-1

CDR3nt: TGCGCCAGCAGCTTGGGGCGGGAGGGCCGAGAGACCCAGTACTTC
CDR3aa: CASSLGREGRETQYF
j_gene: TRBJ2-5
d_gene: TRBD2
abundance: once
v_gene: TRBV5-1

CDR3nt: TGTGCCAGTAGTAGACGACAGGTGGATCAGCCCCAGCATTTT
CDR3aa: CASSRRQVDQPQHF
j_gene: TRBJ1-5
d_gene: .
abundance: few
v_gene: TRBV19

CDR3nt: TGTGCCAGCAGCGTCGCCGTTACCACTGAAGCTTTCTTT
CDR3aa: CASSVAVTTEAFF
j_gene: TRBJ1-1
d_gene: .
abundance: .
v_gene: TRBV11-2

CDR3nt: TGTGCCAGCAGTTGGGACAGGGTACGAAATACAGATACGCAGTATTTT
CDR3aa: CASSWDRVRNTDTQYF
j_gene: TRBJ2-3
d_gene: TRBD1
abundance: .
v_gene: TRBV6-6

CDR3nt: TGTGCCAGTACCTCTCGTTTTGGCCGTCCTGAAGCTTTCTTT
CDR3aa: CASTSRFGRPEAFF
j_gene: TRBJ1-1
d_gene: .
abundance: .
v_gene: TRBV19

CDR3nt: TGTGCCAGCAGCTTGGATCGGACCAGCGGGAGTTCCTACAATGAGCAGTTCTTC
CDR3aa: CASSLDRTSGSSYNEQFF
j_gene: TRBJ2-1
d_gene: TRBD2
abundance: .
v_gene: TRBV5-8

CDR3nt: TGTGCCAGCAGCCAAACTAGCGGGAGTTCAGATACGCAGTATTTT
CDR3aa: CASSQTSGSSDTQYF
j_gene: TRBJ2-3
d_gene: TRBD2
abundance: .
v_gene: TRBV7-2

CDR3nt: TGTGCCTCGACGCGGACAGGTGACACCGGGGAGCTGTTTTTT
CDR3aa: CASTRTGDTGELFF
j_gene: TRBJ2-2
d_gene: TRBD1
abundance: .
v_gene: TRBV10-3

CDR3nt: TGCGCCAGCAGCTTAGGACCGCGCGAGCAAAGTGAGCAGTTCTTC
CDR3aa: CASSLGPREQSEQFF
j_gene: TRBJ2-1
d_gene: .
abundance: .
v_gene: TRBV5-1

CDR3nt: TGCGCCAGCAGTGTAGGTAGGGGCTCCTACAATGAGCAGTTCTTC
CDR3aa: CASSVGRGSYNEQFF
j_gene: TRBJ2-1
d_gene: .
abundance: .
v_gene: TRBV10-1

CDR3nt: TGTGCCAGCGGTCAGGGGGACCTCACAGATACGCAGTATTTT
CDR3aa: CASGQGDLTDTQYF
j_gene: TRBJ2-3
d_gene: TRBD1
abundance: few
v_gene: TRBV5-5

CDR3nt: TGTGCCAGCAGTGGACTACTCAATGAGCAGTTCTTC
CDR3aa: CASSGLLNEQFF
j_gene: TRBJ2-1
d_gene: .
abundance: few
v_gene: TRBV6-1

CDR3nt: TGTGCCAGCAGCGTAGGAGCGGGGGGGGGCCCAGATACGCAGTATTTT
CDR3aa: CASSVGAGGGPDTQYF
j_gene: TRBJ2-3
d_gene: TRBD2
abundance: .
v_gene: TRBV9

CDR3nt: TGCGCCAGCAGCCAAGACCCAGGGACTAGCCTTGGGGACAATGAGCAGTTCTTC
CDR3aa: CASSQDPGTSLGDNEQFF
j_gene: TRBJ2-1
d_gene: TRBD2
abundance: .
v_gene: TRBV4-1

CDR3nt: TGTGCCAGCAGCAGAGGATCCTCTGGAAACACCATATATTTT
CDR3aa: CASSRGSSGNTIYF
j_gene: TRBJ1-3
d_gene: .
abundance: few
v_gene: TRBV9

CDR3nt: TGTGCCAGCAGCTTAACTAGGGTCTCCTACAATGAGCAGTTCTTC
CDR3aa: CASSLTRVSYNEQFF
j_gene: TRBJ2-1
d_gene: .
abundance: .
v_gene: TRBV7-9